One sample yielded the 25 T cell receptor beta chains listed below, sequenced in a study of T cell repertoires in cytomegalovirus infection. Each CDR3 protein is one row after TCRdb ran MiXCR on the reads. The sample lists some 220,000 distinct CDR3 sequences, 30% to 45% occurring once. Which antigens these TCRs recognize remains unknown. The material was CD8+ T cells from cultured PBMCs, obtained from culture after CMV antigen stimulation. These receptors were collected from a human donor in good health (CMV status not recorded). Some clones in this sample may be carry-over from other donors' samples.

This clonotype was seen many times. This chain connects TRBV7-6 to TRBJ2-1, with D uncertain. Germline V gene lookup returns CDR1 SGHVS and CDR2 FNYEAQ. The CDR3 length is 13 residues. V was pared by 2 bases and J by 7 bases, with 9 bases between. DNA for the CDR3: TGTGCCAGCAGCTTATCTAGTTCAAATGAGCAGTTCTTC. Protein sequence: CASSLSSSNEQFF.

Only a few counts were recorded for this clonotype. V usage is TRBV4-1 and J usage is TRBJ1-1; D is uncertain. The CDR3 length is 14 residues. CDR1 and CDR2 (germline): MGHRA, YSYEKL. With 8 bases removed from V and 0 bases from J, the gap between germline ends came to 13 bases. In DNA, the CDR3 is TGCGCCAGCTCGGCGACAACTCTGAACACTGAAGCTTTCTTT. Its protein product is CASSATTLNTEAFF.

This sequence joins TRBV28 and TRBJ2-1; 9 nucleotides agree with TRBD1. Trimming took 3 bases from V and 6 from J; bases not matched to a gene: 27. Germline V gene data show CDR1 as MDHEN and CDR2 as SYDVKM. This CDR3 has 22 amino acids. CDR3 sequence (DNA): TGTGCCAGCAGTTTTGCCCTCCCAGCCCCTTCGGACAGGGGAGGCCTAATCAATGAGCAGTTCTTC. Its protein product is CASSFALPAPSDRGGLINEQFF.

The chain has TRBV6-5 and TRBJ1-2, with a tentative D call TRBD1 (6 bases). V was pared by 6 bases and J by 10 bases, with 15 bases between. CDR1 is MNHEY and CDR2 is SVGAGI in the germline V gene. The CDR3 sequence is 12 residues long. This chain's CDR3 is CASSKDRIDYTF. CDR3 in DNA: TGTGCCAGCAGCAAGGACAGAATTGACTACACCTTC.

The chain carries TRBV19 and TRBJ2-3; D not certain. This CDR3 is 14 amino acids long. Germline CDR1 is LNHDA and CDR2 is SQIVND (reference sequence). Trimming took 2 bases from V and 0 from J, leaving 6 bases between them. This chain's CDR3 is CASSIRLSTDTQYF. The CDR3 coding sequence is TGTGCCAGTAGTATAAGGCTCAGCACAGATACGCAGTATTTT.

The V call is TRBV4-2, the J call TRBJ2-1; D is perhaps TRBD2 (6 bases). Trimming took 5 bases from V and 1 from J, leaving 15 bases between them. Germline CDR1 LGHNA, CDR2 YNFKEQ. The length of the CDR3 is 16 residues. Here the CDR3 reads CASSSPLAQSYNEQFF. As DNA, the CDR3 is TGTGCCAGCAGCTCCCCTCTAGCGCAATCCTACAATGAGCAGTTCTTC.

The V call is TRBV20-1, the J call TRBJ1-5, with a tentative D call TRBD1 (5 bases). CDR3 size: 15 residues. Trimming took 3 bases from V and 15 from J, leaving 27 bases between them. Germline CDR1 and CDR2: DFQATT and SNEGSKA (reference sequence). The DNA of the CDR3 is TGCAGTGCTAGTAGGGCGGGGGGGAGCAATCAGCCCACGCATTTT. This gives the protein CSASRAGGSNQPTHF.

This clonotype came up a few times. The V call is TRBV7-3, the J call TRBJ2-5; 10 nucleotides line up with TRBD2. Germline V gene data show CDR1 as SGHTA and CDR2 as FQGTGA. The CDR3 covers 15 residues. Germline trimming cut 6 bases from V and 2 bases from J; bases unmatched to any gene: 6. The CDR3 sequence: CASRASGSRQETQYF. The CDR3, as DNA: TGTGCCAGCAGGGCTAGCGGGAGTCGGCAAGAGACCCAGTACTTC. Using reference TRBV7-3 and TRBJ2-5 for the parts outside the CDR3, the full variable domain is GAGVSQTPSNKVTEKGKYVELRCDPISGHTALYWYRQSLGQGPEFLIYFQGTGAADDSGLPNDRFFAVRPEGSVSTLKIQRTERGDSAVYLCASRASGSRQETQYFGPGTRLLVL.

J is TRBJ2-1 and V is TRBV7-6; 10 nucleotides line up with TRBD2. V dropped 4 bases and J dropped 5; count of bases not matched to a gene: 5. Germline assignment: CDR1 SGHVS and CDR2 FNYEAQ. The CDR3 extends over 15 amino acids. CDR3 sequence reads: CASSSALAGDNEQFF. The CDR3 DNA reads as TGTGCCAGCAGCTCTGCTCTAGCGGGGGACAATGAGCAGTTCTTC.

This clonotype came up a few times. The chain is built from TRBV4-1 and TRBJ1-2, with D unresolved. This CDR3 is 14 amino acids long. The V end lost 4 bases, the J end lost 3 bases, and 12 bases lay between the germline ends. Germline V gene sequence: CDR1 MGHRA, CDR2 YSYEKL. Written as DNA, the CDR3 is TGCGCCAGCAGCCCCCGGGTGGATGACTATGGCTACACCTTC. It codes for CASSPRVDDYGYTF.

The V call is TRBV27, the J call TRBJ1-5; D is perhaps TRBD1 (5 bases). This CDR3 has 14 residues. Trimming cost V 7 bases and J 4 bases, with 14 bases left between them. Germline-derived CDR1 and CDR2 are MNHEY and SMNVEV (reference sequence). CDR3 protein: CASTDGTGNQPQHF. The CDR3 DNA is TGTGCCAGCACCGATGGGACTGGGAATCAGCCCCAGCATTTT.

There are a few counts of this clonotype. The chain recombines TRBV28 with TRBJ1-2; 8 positions match TRBD1. The CDR3 sequence is 15 residues long. CDR1 and CDR2 from the germline V gene are MDHEN and SYDVKM. With V trimmed by 3 bases and J by 4 bases, 7 bases remained unmatched. CDR3 amino acids: CASSLTTGGAYGYTF. In DNA form, the CDR3 reads TGTGCCAGCAGTTTGACTACAGGGGGGGCCTATGGCTACACCTTC.

The chain is built from TRBV9 and TRBJ1-1; a possible D gene is TRBD1 (6 bases). V was clipped by 4 bases and J by 1 base, with 14 bases between them. Germline values: CDR1 SGDLS, CDR2 YYNGEE. CDR3 length equals 15 residues. DNA of the CDR3: TGTGCCAGCAGCTTCCAGGGGAAAGGGAACACTGAAGCTTTCTTT. It is translated as CASSFQGKGNTEAFF.

The CDR3 coding sequence is TGTGCCAGCAGCTTAGGGGCGGGCGACTACGAGCAGTACTTC. It specifies CASSLGAGDYEQYF. This sequence joins TRBV7-8 and TRBJ2-7, with D perhaps matching TRBD2 (5 bases). The germline CDR1 and CDR2 sequences are SGHVS and FQNEAQ. Trimming removed 1 base at V and 3 bases at J, with 10 bases between. CDR3 size: 14 residues.

The CDR3 DNA is TGTGCCAGCAGTATCATAGCCGACGGACGGAATGAGCAGTTCTTC. This encodes CASSIIADGRNEQFF. The rearrangement uses TRBV6-4 and TRBJ2-1; the D is unclear. Per the germline V gene, CDR1 is MRHNA and CDR2 is SNTAGT. V lost 5 bases and J 7 bases, leaving 18 bases between the germline ends. The CDR3 is made up of 15 amino acids.

This clonotype has a handful of counts. The chain combines TRBV7-9 with TRBJ1-4; 8 bases fit TRBD1. Germline loops: CDR1 SEHNR, CDR2 FQNEAQ (reference sequence). The CDR3 extends over 16 amino acids. The J segment lost 5 bases and the V segment lost 4 bases, leaving 9 bases of the junction unmatched. The CDR3 loop is CASSSYLRDRNEKLFF. In DNA, the CDR3 is TGTGCCAGCAGCTCATATCTTCGGGACAGGAATGAAAAACTGTTTTTT.

In its sample, this clonotype was seen a few times. The chain has TRBV15 and TRBJ2-5, with unresolved D. Trimming left V 6 bases short and J 7 bases short, with 15 bases between. Looked up from germline, CDR1 is LNHNV and CDR2 is YYDKDF (reference sequence). This CDR3 is 13 amino acids long. The CDR3 loop is CATSPGILGTQYF. In DNA form, the CDR3 reads TGTGCCACCAGTCCGGGCATTCTGGGGACCCAGTACTTC.

CDR3 in amino acids: CASSVAPGDEETQYF. Written as DNA, the CDR3 is TGTGCCAGCAGCGTAGCGCCAGGCGACGAAGAGACCCAGTACTTC. The chain joins TRBV9 to TRBJ2-5, with no clear D. This CDR3 has 15 amino acids. Germline CDR1 and CDR2: SGDLS and YYNGEE. The germline V and J ends were trimmed by 0 bases and 3 bases, with 12 bases remaining between them.

This clonotype was observed a few times. The chain couples TRBV11-2 to TRBJ1-1, with 7 nucleotides matching TRBD1. V lost 7 bases, J lost 0 bases, and 14 bases stayed unmatched. Germline CDR1 is SGHAT and CDR2 is FQNNGV. There are 17 residues in the CDR3. The CDR3 sequence: CASKSGTAFRLNTEAFF. The CDR3 DNA reads TGTGCCAGCAAATCCGGGACAGCCTTCAGATTGAACACTGAAGCTTTCTTT.

Here the CDR3 DNA reads TGTGCCAGCAGCAACCCTAGGACTAGCGGGGCCTACAATGAGCAGTTCTTC. Amino acid sequence: CASSNPRTSGAYNEQFF. This rearrangement joins TRBV11-2 to TRBJ2-1, with 12 bases lining up with TRBD2. Germline lookup yields CDR1 SGHAT and CDR2 FQNNGV. V dropped 5 bases and J dropped 2; count of bases not matched to a gene: 7. The CDR3 contains 17 residues.

This chain joins TRBV20-1 and TRBJ2-3; D possibly corresponds to TRBD2 (6 bases). CDR3 size: 17 residues. V was pared by 2 bases and J by 0 bases, with 18 bases between. In germline, CDR1 is DFQATT, CDR2 SNEGSKA (reference sequence). The CDR3 is CSARSASEVSSTDTQYF. CDR3 nucleotides: TGCAGTGCTAGATCGGCTAGCGAGGTTTCTAGCACAGATACGCAGTATTTT.

V is TRBV6-6 and J is TRBJ1-3; D gene uncertain. CDR1 MNHNY and CDR2 SVGAGI come from the germline V gene (reference sequence). The CDR3 runs to 15 residues. The V gene lost 2 bases and the J gene lost 0 bases, with 8 bases spanning the gap. The CDR3 is CASSYETTSGNTIYF. For the CDR3, the DNA is TGTGCCAGCAGTTACGAGACGACCTCTGGAAACACCATATATTTT.

The V and J genes are TRBV7-6 and TRBJ2-7, with D uncertain. The germline V gene has CDR1 SGHVS and CDR2 FNYEAQ. V lost 4 bases, J lost 0 bases, and 16 bases lay in between. This CDR3 has 16 amino acids. The CDR3 DNA reads as TGTGCCAGCAGCTCCCCTACCGGTCACAGCTCCTACGAGCAGTACTTC. Its protein is CASSSPTGHSSYEQYF.

This clonotype was picked up one time. V is TRBV7-4 and J is TRBJ2-2; D may be TRBD1 or TRBD2 (6 bases each). In germline, CDR1 is SGHVT, CDR2 SQSDAQ. This CDR3 region has 15 residues. The V gene lost 10 bases and the J gene lost 5 bases, with 20 bases spanning the gap. CDR3 coding DNA: TGTGCCACCCCTTCCGCCGGGGGCTGGACCGGGGAGCTGTTTTTT. Its protein product is CATPSAGGWTGELFF.

This clonotype turned up a few times. This sequence joins TRBV7-6 and TRBJ2-7; 15 bases are a match to TRBD2. This CDR3 is built from 20 residues. Per the germline V gene, CDR1 is SGHVS and CDR2 is FNYEAQ. Trimming removed 5 bases from V and 2 bases from J; junction bases left unmatched: 16. The CDR3 loop is CASSPITGTSGRPRAYEQYF. CDR3 DNA: TGTGCCAGCAGCCCGATAACCGGGACTAGCGGGAGGCCCCGGGCCTACGAGCAGTACTTC.